The T cell receptor beta chain described here comes from a study of shared clonotypes between healthy human individuals (dated by TCRdb to 2020 to 2021). Background for the entire study: Three men and a couple of women, aged 18 to 49 years, made up the cohort. Between about 0.8 and 9 billion PBMCs per donor were obtained by leukapheresis. For each donor, CD4 naive and CD4 memory were each run on three plates, CD8 naive on two plates, and CD8 memory on one plate. Blood TCR repertoires of about five healthy adults were deeply sequenced to estimate repertoire size and the extent of clonotype sharing between individuals. Different laboratories and diverse techniques were used to prepare libraries and sequence TCR repertoires, to increase sequencing depth and limit assay-specific biases. General conclusions and limits of the study: When several donors were compared, the shared fraction of clonotypes was around 5% for naive CD4, around 4% for naive CD8, 2% to 2.5% for memory CD4, and 0.4% for memory CD8. Naive subsets generally had larger estimated clonotype richness than memory subsets. Compared with non-shared clonotypes, the clonotypes found in all four sorted-subset donors had higher generation probabilities. Based on pairwise subsampling, the degree of clonotype sharing among donors was expected to be affected by sequencing depth. The small number of donors limited the genetic and exposure-history diversity represented. Incomplete sequencing was indicated by rarefaction of sorted-subset datasets, despite the large sequencing depth. Only blood was sampled, and tissue TCR repertoires likely differ from those in blood.

The germline V gene (reference sequence) yields PRHDT for CDR1 and FYEKMQ for CDR2. Trimming accounts for 1 base at V and 2 bases at J, while the number of junction bases matched to no gene is 3. The cysteine opens and the phenylalanine closes a CDR3 of 15 amino acids. Just the 45-base CDR3 DNA is kept, in frame starting at base 1. This clone was seen just once. It has no known antigen specificity. Per-base quality was not reported, and no clone a single base away is much larger than it. The donors were healthy, HIV-negative adults with no recently reported acute infections or vaccinations. Only Caucasian adults living in Nashville, Tennessee, USA were represented among the donors. Magnetic negative selection was used to enrich CD4+ T cells, after which naive cells were positively selected on CD45RA and the negative fraction became the memory subset. After blood collection by leukapheresis, PBMCs were isolated using Ficoll-Histopaque density gradient centrifugation and then cryopreserved in the vapor phase of liquid nitrogen. Analytical flow cytometry was used to check the purity and quantity of every magnetically sorted T cell population. Genomic DNA was isolated from each sorted fraction and quantified by UV absorbance on a Nanodrop 2000c.

TCR CDR3 regions were amplified from genomic DNA by multiplex PCR using the deep immunoSEQ assay. Extracted genomic DNA from each cell subset was distributed evenly across all wells of several immunoSEQ 96-well plates, and each plate was treated as a replicate. Each replicate PCR for sorted subsets received around 200 ng genomic DNA, equal to about 30,000 T cell genomes. Purified libraries were quantified with a Qubit 3.0 fluorometer, sized on a Bioanalyzer 2100, and re-quantified with the KAPA Library Quantification kit. Each immunoSEQ 96-well plate was sequenced on its own single-read 150-cycle Illumina NextSeq 550 flow cell. Per the original workflow: The immunoSEQ output contained only junctional sequences without quality scores, so filtering could not match that applied to full-length reads. To assign V/J genes and CDR3, sequences were annotated against IMGT germline references using PyIR, a Python wrapper for IgBLAST v1.9. Any read was removed if the V/J assignment was weak (E-value above 1e-6), the CDR3 was missing, or the read contained stop codons, out-of-frame junctions, or ambiguous translated residues. A V3J clonotype was defined by an identical inferred V gene, J gene, and CDR3 amino acid sequence. The percentage overlap between two repertoires was calculated by dividing the number of shared unique clonotypes by the size of the smaller repertoire. Three approaches were used to assess repertoire richness: RTK rarefaction, the Chao1 estimator, and Recon v2.1 estimates of unobserved clonotypes. Generation probabilities were computed with OLGA for all TCRbeta clonotypes obtained by the gDNA method from a handful of donors. Sourced from immuneACCESS, this table was stored by TCRdb with only in-frame sequences that have V and J called. A share of the clones is absent; for the studies checked, an unresolved V gene accounts for under half, and the remainder has no known explanation. The DNA gave D and trimming, while V, J and clone size come from that table. Recorded for this sample are 600,000 to 700,000 clones; approximately 73% of them occurred a single time. The ten most abundant clones make up around 1.7% of the sample.

Sequencing was performed on memory CD4+ T cells sorted from blood. Per the publication, the cell subset or site label means: CD45RA-negative fraction. The V gene is TRBV13 and the J gene is TRBJ2-7; TRBD2 aligns with 9 central bases. The TCR comes from a woman in her 30s in good health. The sequence in DNA is TGTGCCAGCAGCTTAGATCGCGGGAGGGCCTACGAGCAGTACTTC. The resulting protein is CASSLDRGRAYEQYF. When the CDR3 is completed using the reference TRBV13 and TRBJ2-7 genes on either side, the full variable domain is AAGVIQSPRHLIKEKRETATLKCYPIPRHDTVYWYQQGPGQDPQFLISFYEKMQSDKGSIPDRFSAQQFSDYHSELNMSSLELGDSALYFCASSLDRGRAYEQYFGPGTRLTVT.